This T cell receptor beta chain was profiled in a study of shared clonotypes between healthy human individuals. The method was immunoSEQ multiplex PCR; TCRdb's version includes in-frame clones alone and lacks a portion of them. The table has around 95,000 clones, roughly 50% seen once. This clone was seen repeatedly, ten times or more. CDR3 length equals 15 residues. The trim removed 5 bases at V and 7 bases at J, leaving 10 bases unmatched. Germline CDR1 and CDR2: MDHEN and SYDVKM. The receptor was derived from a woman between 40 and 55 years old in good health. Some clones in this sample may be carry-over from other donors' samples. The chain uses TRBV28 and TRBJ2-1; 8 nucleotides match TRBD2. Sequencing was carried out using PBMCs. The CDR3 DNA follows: TGTGCCAGCAGTCACCCTCGGGGGGGCCAGAATGAGCAGTTCTTC. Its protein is CASSHPRGGQNEQFF.